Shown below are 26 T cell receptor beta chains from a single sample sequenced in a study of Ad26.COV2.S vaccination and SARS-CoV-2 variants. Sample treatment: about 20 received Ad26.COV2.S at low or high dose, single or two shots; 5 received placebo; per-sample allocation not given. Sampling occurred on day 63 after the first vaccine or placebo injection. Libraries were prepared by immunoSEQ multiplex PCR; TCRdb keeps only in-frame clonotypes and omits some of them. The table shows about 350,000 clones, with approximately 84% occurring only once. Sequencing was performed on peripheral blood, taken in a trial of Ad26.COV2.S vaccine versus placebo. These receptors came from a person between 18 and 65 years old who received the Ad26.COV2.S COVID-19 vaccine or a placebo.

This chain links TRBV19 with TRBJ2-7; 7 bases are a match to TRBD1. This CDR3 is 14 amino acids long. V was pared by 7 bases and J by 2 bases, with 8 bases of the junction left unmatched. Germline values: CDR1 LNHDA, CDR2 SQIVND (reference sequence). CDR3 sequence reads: CASKFSTGTYEQYF. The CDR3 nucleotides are TGTGCCAGTAAATTTTCGACAGGGACCTACGAGCAGTACTTC.

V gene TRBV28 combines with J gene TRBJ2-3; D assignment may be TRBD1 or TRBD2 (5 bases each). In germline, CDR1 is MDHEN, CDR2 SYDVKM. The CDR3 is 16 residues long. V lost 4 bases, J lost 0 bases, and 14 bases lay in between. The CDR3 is CASSSVLGVSTDTQYF. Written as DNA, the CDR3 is TGTGCCAGCAGTTCCGTCTTGGGGGTTAGCACAGATACGCAGTATTTT.

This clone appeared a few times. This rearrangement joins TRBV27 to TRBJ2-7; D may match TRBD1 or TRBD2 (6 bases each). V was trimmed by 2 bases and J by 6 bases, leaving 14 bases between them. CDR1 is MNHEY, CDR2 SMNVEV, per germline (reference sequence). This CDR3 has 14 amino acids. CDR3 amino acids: CASSLRPGGGEQYF. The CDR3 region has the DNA TGTGCCAGCAGTTTACGCCCTGGAGGGGGCGAGCAGTACTTC.

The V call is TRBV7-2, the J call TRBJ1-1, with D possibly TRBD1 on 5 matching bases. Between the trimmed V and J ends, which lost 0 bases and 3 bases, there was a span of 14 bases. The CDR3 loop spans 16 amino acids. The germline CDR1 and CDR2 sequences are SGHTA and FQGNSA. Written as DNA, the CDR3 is TGTGCCAGCAGCTTAGCGAGGGGCGGATGGTACACTGAAGCTTTCTTT. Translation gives CASSLARGGWYTEAFF. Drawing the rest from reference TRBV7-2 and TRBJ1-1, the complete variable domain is GAGVSQSPSNKVTEKGKDVELRCDPISGHTALYWYRQSLGQGLEFLIYFQGNSAPDKSGLPSDRFSAERTGGSVSTLTIQRTQQEDSAVYLCASSLARGGWYTEAFFGQGTRLTVV.

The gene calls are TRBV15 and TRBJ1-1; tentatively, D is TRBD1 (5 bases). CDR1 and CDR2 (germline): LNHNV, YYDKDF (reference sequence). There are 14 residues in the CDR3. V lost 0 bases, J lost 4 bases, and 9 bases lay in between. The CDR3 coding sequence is TGTGCCACCAGCAGAGAGACGGGGGGCACTGAAGCTTTCTTT. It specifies CATSRETGGTEAFF.

This CDR3 reads CASSATSGSAYEQYF. The DNA for the CDR3 is TGTGCCAGCAGCGCGACTAGCGGGTCCGCCTACGAGCAGTACTTC. V and J are TRBV9 and TRBJ2-7, with 10 nucleotides matching TRBD2. V was pared by 3 bases and J by 2 bases, with 5 bases of the junction left unmatched. Looked up from germline, CDR1 is SGDLS and CDR2 is YYNGEE. The CDR3 totals 15 residues.

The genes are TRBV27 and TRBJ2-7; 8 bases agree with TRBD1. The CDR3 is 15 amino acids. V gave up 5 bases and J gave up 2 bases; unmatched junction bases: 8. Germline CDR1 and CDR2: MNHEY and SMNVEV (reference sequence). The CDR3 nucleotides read TGTGCCAGCAGTACACTCGGACAGGGTCCCTACGAGCAGTACTTC. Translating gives CASSTLGQGPYEQYF.

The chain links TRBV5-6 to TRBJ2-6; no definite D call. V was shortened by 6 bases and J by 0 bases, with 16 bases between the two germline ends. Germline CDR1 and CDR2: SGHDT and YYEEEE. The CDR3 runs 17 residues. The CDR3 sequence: CASTPPRLYSGANVLTF. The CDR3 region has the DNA TGTGCCAGCACCCCCCCGCGATTGTACTCTGGGGCCAACGTCCTGACTTTC.

The chain's CDR3 is CAISEPGGGVAFF. DNA of the CDR3: TGTGCCATCAGTGAGCCAGGGGGAGGAGTAGCTTTCTTT. The chain combines TRBV10-3 with TRBJ1-1, with TRBD1 identical over 7 bases. Germline-derived CDR1 and CDR2 are ENHRY and SYGVKD. The trim removed 2 bases at V and 10 bases at J, leaving 7 bases unmatched. The CDR3 length is 13 residues.

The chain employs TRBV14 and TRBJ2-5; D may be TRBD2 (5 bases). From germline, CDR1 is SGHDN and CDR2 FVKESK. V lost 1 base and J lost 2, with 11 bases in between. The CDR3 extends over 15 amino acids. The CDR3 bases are TGTGCCAGCAGCCAAGGAGGGCTTTTGCAAGAGACCCAGTACTTC. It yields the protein CASSQGGLLQETQYF.

The CDR3 region is CASSQDGGVTEAFF. CDR3 sequence (DNA): TGCGCCAGCAGCCAAGATGGGGGGGTCACTGAAGCTTTCTTT. The chain is built from TRBV4-3 and TRBJ1-1, with a weak D call TRBD1 (5 bases). The CDR3 is 14 amino acids. The germline CDR1 and CDR2 sequences are LGHNA and YSLEER. Trimming shortened V by 0 bases and J by 4 bases, and 9 bases separated the two germline ends.

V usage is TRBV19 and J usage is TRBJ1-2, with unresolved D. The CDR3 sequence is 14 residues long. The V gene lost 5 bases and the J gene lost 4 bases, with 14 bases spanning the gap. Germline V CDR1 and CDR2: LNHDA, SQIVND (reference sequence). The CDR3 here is CASSLEVSAYGYTF. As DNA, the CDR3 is TGTGCCAGTAGTCTTGAAGTCTCAGCCTATGGCTACACCTTC.

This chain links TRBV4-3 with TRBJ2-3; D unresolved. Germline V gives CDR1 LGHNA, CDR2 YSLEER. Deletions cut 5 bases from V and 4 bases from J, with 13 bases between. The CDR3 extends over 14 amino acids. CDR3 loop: CASSEGRAADTQYF. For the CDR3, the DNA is TGCGCCAGCAGCGAAGGAAGGGCCGCAGATACGCAGTATTTT.

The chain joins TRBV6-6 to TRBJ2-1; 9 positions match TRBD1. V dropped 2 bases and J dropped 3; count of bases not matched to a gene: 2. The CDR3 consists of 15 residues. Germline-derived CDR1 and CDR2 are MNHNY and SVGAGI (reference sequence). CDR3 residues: CASSYTGGGYNEQFF. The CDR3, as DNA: TGTGCCAGCAGTTACACAGGGGGCGGCTACAATGAGCAGTTCTTC.

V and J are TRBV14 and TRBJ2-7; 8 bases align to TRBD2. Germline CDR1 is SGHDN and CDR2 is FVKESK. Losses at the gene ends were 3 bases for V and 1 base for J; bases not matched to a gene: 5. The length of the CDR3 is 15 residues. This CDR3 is CASSQSGLGSYEQYF. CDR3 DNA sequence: TGTGCCAGCAGCCAGTCGGGACTAGGTTCCTACGAGCAGTACTTC.

The CDR3 here is CASSQDSQGANEKLFF. The CDR3 nucleotides are TGCGCCAGCAGCCAAGATTCGCAGGGGGCTAATGAAAAACTGTTTTTT. The J gene is TRBJ1-4, the V gene TRBV4-3, with 7 bases matching TRBD1. V shed 0 bases and J 3 bases; nucleotides not matched to a gene: 4. The CDR3 spans 16 residues. Germline V CDR1 and CDR2: LGHNA, YSLEER.

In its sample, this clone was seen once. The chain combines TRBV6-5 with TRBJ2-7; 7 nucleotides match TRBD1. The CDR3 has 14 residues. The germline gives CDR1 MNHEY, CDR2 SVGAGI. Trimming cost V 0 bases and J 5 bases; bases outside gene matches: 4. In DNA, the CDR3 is TGTGCCAGCAGTTACTCCCCAGGGGGAAACGAGCAGTACTTC. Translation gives CASSYSPGGNEQYF.

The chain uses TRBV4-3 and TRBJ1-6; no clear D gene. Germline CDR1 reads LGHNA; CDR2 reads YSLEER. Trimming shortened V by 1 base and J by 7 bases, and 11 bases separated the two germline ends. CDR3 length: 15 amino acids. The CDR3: CASSQASSPNSPLHF. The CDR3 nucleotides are TGCGCCAGCAGCCAAGCCAGCTCACCAAATTCACCCCTCCACTTT.

The CDR3 reads CASSLANSGGLEKLFF. The CDR3 DNA sequence: TGTGCCAGCAGCTTAGCGAACTCAGGGGGACTTGAAAAACTGTTTTTT. The chain is built from TRBV7-2 and TRBJ1-4; 7 bases fit TRBD1. CDR1 is SGHTA, CDR2 FQGNSA, per germline. The CDR3 is made up of 16 amino acids. Unmatched junction bases numbered 8, after V lost 0 bases and J lost 7 bases.

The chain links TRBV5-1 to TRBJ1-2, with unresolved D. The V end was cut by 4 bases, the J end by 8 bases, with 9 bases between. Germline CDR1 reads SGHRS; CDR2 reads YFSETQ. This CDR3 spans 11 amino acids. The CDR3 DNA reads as TGCGCCAGCAGCCATACAGAAGGCTACACCTTC. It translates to CASSHTEGYTF.

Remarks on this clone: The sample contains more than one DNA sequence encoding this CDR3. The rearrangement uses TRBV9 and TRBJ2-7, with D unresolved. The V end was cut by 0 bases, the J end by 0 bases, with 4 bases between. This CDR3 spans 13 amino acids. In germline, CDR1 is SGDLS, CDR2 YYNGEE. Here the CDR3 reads CASSVGSSYEQYF. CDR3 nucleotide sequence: TGTGCCAGCAGCGTAGGGAGCTCCTACGAGCAGTACTTC.

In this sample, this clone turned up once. CDR3 amino acids: CASSHRTGGEKLFF. DNA for the CDR3: TGTGCCAGCAGCCACAGGACAGGAGGGGAAAAACTGTTTTTT. The V call is TRBV3-1 (or the pseudogene TRBV3-2), the J call TRBJ1-4; TRBD1 aligns across 7 bases. Losses at the gene ends were 3 bases for V and 8 bases for J; bases not matched to a gene: 6. Germline V lookup: CDR1 LGHDT, CDR2 YNNKEL (reference sequence). The CDR3 spans 14 residues.

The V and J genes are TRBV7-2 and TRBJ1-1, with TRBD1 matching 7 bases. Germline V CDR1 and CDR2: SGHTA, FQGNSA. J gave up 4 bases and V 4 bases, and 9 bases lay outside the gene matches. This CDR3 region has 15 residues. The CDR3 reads CASSWNRQGGTEAFF. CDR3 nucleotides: TGTGCCAGCAGCTGGAATCGACAGGGAGGCACTGAAGCTTTCTTT.

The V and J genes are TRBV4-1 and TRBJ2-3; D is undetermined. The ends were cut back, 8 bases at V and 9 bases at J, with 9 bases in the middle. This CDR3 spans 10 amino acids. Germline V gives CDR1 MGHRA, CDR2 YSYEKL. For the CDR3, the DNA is TGCGCCAGCGGCTATGTGACGCAGTATTTT. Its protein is CASGYVTQYF.

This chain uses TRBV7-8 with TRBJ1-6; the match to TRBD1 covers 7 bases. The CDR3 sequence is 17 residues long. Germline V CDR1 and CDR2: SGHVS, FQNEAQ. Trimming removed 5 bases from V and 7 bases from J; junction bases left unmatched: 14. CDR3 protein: CASSPTWARGNNSPLHF. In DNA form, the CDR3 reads TGTGCCAGCAGCCCAACCTGGGCCAGGGGGAACAATTCACCCCTCCACTTT.

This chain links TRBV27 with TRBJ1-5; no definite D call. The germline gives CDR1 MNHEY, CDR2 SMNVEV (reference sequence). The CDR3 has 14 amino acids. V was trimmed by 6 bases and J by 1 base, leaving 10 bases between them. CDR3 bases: TGTGCCAGCAGGCTCCTAGACAGCAATCAGCCCCAGCATTTT. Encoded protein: CASRLLDSNQPQHF.